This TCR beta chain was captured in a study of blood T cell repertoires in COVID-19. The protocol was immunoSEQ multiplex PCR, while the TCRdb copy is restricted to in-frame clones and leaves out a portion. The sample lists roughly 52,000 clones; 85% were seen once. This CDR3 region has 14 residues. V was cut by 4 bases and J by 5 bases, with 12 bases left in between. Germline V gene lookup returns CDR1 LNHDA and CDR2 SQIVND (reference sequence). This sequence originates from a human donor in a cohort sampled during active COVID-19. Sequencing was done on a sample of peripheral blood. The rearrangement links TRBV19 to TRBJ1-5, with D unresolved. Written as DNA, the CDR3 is TGTGCCAGTAGTACTGGGTTGGAGGATCAGCCCCAGCATTTT. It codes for CASSTGLEDQPQHF.